The entry that follows covers one T cell receptor beta chain sequence. This sample was taken from a study of patients and donors after allogeneic stem cell transplantation. TCRdb ran MiXCR on the RT-PCR reads and lists one entry per CDR3 protein. Among 30,000 to 40,000 distinct CDR3 sequences listed, 37% were seen once. V was pared by 4 bases and J by 9 bases, with 16 bases between. The CDR3 contains 14 residues. From germline, CDR1 is MRHNA and CDR2 SNTAGT. The chain employs TRBV6-4 and TRBJ2-1, with D tentatively TRBD2 (6 bases). The sequence came from a human donor who was either an allogeneic HSCT recipient or a stem cell or donor lymphocyte infusion donor (not recorded which). It is not recorded whose cells these are; they may come from a transplant donor. Sequencing was performed on blood, either unsorted or a sorted T cell fraction (not recorded which). CDR3 protein: CASSVSSLRGEQFF. DNA for the CDR3: TGTGCCAGCAGTGTGAGTAGTCTGCGGGGTGAGCAGTTCTTC.